This TCR beta chain emerged from a study of shared clonotypes between healthy human individuals. This clone has just one count. The antigen remains undetermined. Healthy and HIV-negative, the adult donors had no recent acute infections or vaccinations. Whole-study results and caveats: The genetic and exposure-history diversity represented was limited by few donors.

V lost 5 bases and J 6 bases, leaving 17 bases between the germline ends. The CDR3 sequence is 14 residues long. CDR1 SGHTA and CDR2 FQGNSA come from the germline V gene. Across several immunoSEQ plates, the genomic DNA of each subset was split evenly. The repertoire was sequenced with immunoSEQ multiplex PCR; TCRdb's copy has only in-frame clones and lacks some. The top ten clones hold 10% to 15% of a sample with more than 450,000 clones, 70% to 80% of them seen once. The source of this sequence is a woman aged 40 to 50 in good health. Some clones in this sample may be carry-over from other donors' samples. The chain couples TRBV7-2 to TRBJ2-7; D is possibly TRBD2 (6 bases). The sample comprised PBMCs. CDR3 protein: CASSPGAGGGEQYF. The CDR3 bases are TGTGCCAGCAGCCCCGGAGCGGGCGGCGGCGAGCAGTACTTC. The full variable domain, in which reference TRBV7-2 and TRBJ2-7 provide the parts outside the CDR3, is GAGVSQSPSNKVTEKGKDVELRCDPISGHTALYWYRQSLGQGLEFLIYFQGNSAPDKSGLPSDRFSAERTGGSVSTLTIQRTQQEDSAVYLCASSPGAGGGEQYFGPGTRLTVT.